The present entry profiles one T cell receptor beta chain with its context. As yet, its antigen is unknown. Trimming took 0 bases from V and 10 from J; bases not matched to a gene: 5. Germline lookup yields CDR1 MNHEY and CDR2 SVGAGI. The CDR3 is 13 amino acids. The assay was immunoSEQ multiplex PCR, and TCRdb's table has in-frame clones only and misses some. The repertoire holds 150,000 to 200,000 clones, with approximately 90% as singletons. This sample was included in a study of cytomegalovirus exposure and HLA in healthy donors. For the study at large: The same platform used for the 650 to 700 first-cohort repertoires was also used for the 120 or so validation repertoires, as a later analysis reported.

Notes on the study in general: It was 150 to 200 TCR beta chains that were listed as cytomegalovirus-associated. Specificity for CMV antigens was confirmed in vitro for three of the CMV-associated chains. The tendency of first-cohort TCR clusters to co-occur in the 110 or so validation repertoires emerged from a later analysis.

The sample comprised PBMCs. The chain is built from TRBV6-5 and TRBJ1-1; TRBD1 matches at 7 bases. The sequence derives from a man aged 18 to 29 in good health and CMV-seronegative. CDR3 in amino acids: CASSYSQGRRAFF. As DNA, the CDR3 is TGTGCCAGCAGTTACTCACAGGGGCGTCGAGCTTTCTTT.